These 2 T cell receptor beta chains originate from one sample sequenced in a study of cytomegalovirus exposure and HLA in healthy donors. It was with 60 Vbeta and 13 Jbeta primers that the PCR ran. The data were produced by immunoSEQ multiplex PCR, yet TCRdb's version contains in-frame clones alone and is incomplete. The sample has roughly 110,000 clones, 77% seen once. The sample consisted of PBMCs. These receptors were collected from a male donor in good health and CMV-seronegative.

This clone turned up a few times. The rearrangement links TRBV6-1 to TRBJ2-2, with D tentatively TRBD1 (5 bases). The J call may not be correct, given that the DNA end is closer to TRBJ1-3. The CDR3 consists of 16 residues. In germline, CDR1 is MNHNS, CDR2 SASEGT. This CDR3 is CASSEARGRVGNTIYF. The CDR3 coding sequence is TGTGCCAGCAGTGAAGCGCGTGGCAGGGTCGGAAACACCATATATTTT.

This sequence joins TRBV6-1 and TRBJ2-5, with D unclear. This CDR3 contains 13 residues. The germline V and J ends were trimmed by 6 bases and 4 bases, with 12 bases remaining between them. Germline loops: CDR1 MNHNS, CDR2 SASEGT. The CDR3 is CASRPPKRETQYF. The CDR3 DNA follows: TGTGCCAGCAGGCCTCCTAAAAGAGAGACCCAGTACTTC.